Following are 9 T cell receptor beta chains from one sample sequenced in a study of T-cell memory formation after mild COVID-19 (dated by TCRdb to the early 2020s). To prepare the library, 5' RACE was applied. The sequencer listed for this sample is Illumina NovaSeq 6000. TCRdb reprocessed the public reads (quality trimming at Q25 with fastp, clone calling with MiXCR) and kept in-frame beta chains. Entries that share a CDR3 protein sequence are merged under the most common genes and DNA. Recorded for this sample are hundreds of thousands of distinct CDR3 sequences; over 15% of them occurred a single time. The leading ten clones occupy roughly 21% of the sample. The specimen was PBMCs or a T cell subset sorted from them (not recorded which). The receptors come from a young man who had mild COVID-19 (a few samples of this study predate the infection). The sample titles of this study are shuffled in the database, so cell type and time point are left out; the donor was told from shared clones.

This clonotype has ten or more counts. The chain uses TRBV12-3 or TRBV12-4 and TRBJ2-7, with D maybe TRBD2 (5 bases). V was shortened by 6 bases and J by 5 bases, with 17 bases between the two germline ends. This CDR3 is 14 amino acids long. For the CDR3, the DNA is TGTGCCAGCAGCCTCACTTTCCGGGGTGACGAGCAGTACTTC. It encodes CASSLTFRGDEQYF.

This clonotype was counted a few times. The chain recombines TRBV20-1 with TRBJ2-3, with 9 bases lining up with TRBD2. The CDR3 runs to 14 residues. V lost 3 bases and J lost 1; bases outside the gene matches: 2. The germline CDR1 and CDR2 sequences are DFQATT and SNEGSKA (reference sequence). This CDR3 is CSASVAGGTDTQYF. CDR3 nucleotide sequence: TGCAGTGCTAGCGTAGCGGGGGGCACAGATACGCAGTATTTT.

The V and J genes are TRBV12-3 or TRBV12-4 and TRBJ2-3; TRBD2 agrees at 9 bases. Germline trimming cut 7 bases from V and 4 bases from J; bases unmatched to any gene: 12. The CDR3 contains 16 residues. For the CDR3, the DNA is TGTGCCAGCACCCGCGAAGCGGGGGGAGGGGCAGATACGCAGTATTTT. Protein product: CASTREAGGGADTQYF.

This clonotype has a handful of counts. V gene TRBV2 combines with J gene TRBJ2-7; D gene unclear. Germline CDR1 and CDR2: SNHLY and FYNNEI. The length of the CDR3 is 14 residues. Trimming took 8 bases from V and 0 from J, leaving 14 bases between them. CDR3 nucleotide sequence: TGTGCCAGCTCCGGGCCGTCGAGCTCCTACGAGCAGTACGTC. Residues: CASSGPSSSYEQYV.

This clonotype came up a few times. The chain links TRBV5-1 to TRBJ2-3; D is possibly TRBD2 (6 bases). The CDR3 spans 15 residues. Trimming stripped 4 bases from V and 5 bases from J, with 17 bases between. CDR1 is SGHRS and CDR2 is YFSETQ in the germline V gene. Here the CDR3 reads CASSLPGEMGDTQYF. The CDR3 nucleotides read TGCGCCAGCAGCCTACCGGGGGAGATGGGAGATACGCAGTATTTT.

In this sample, this clonotype turned up a few times. The chain employs TRBV20-1 and TRBJ2-3, with 7 bases lining up with TRBD1. The trim removed 4 bases at V and 3 bases at J, leaving 7 bases unmatched. The CDR3 totals 14 residues. Germline V lookup: CDR1 DFQATT, CDR2 SNEGSKA (reference sequence). Here the CDR3 DNA reads TGCAGTGCTAAAAGACAGGGACGAACAGATACGCAGTATTTT. Protein: CSAKRQGRTDTQYF.

The chain employs TRBV5-1 and TRBJ2-2; no clear D gene. The CDR3 runs 16 residues. Trimming pared 4 bases from V and 4 bases from J, leaving 17 bases between. CDR1 is SGHRS, CDR2 YFSETQ, per germline. The CDR3 DNA sequence: TGCGCCAGCAGCATAGGACCCACCTCGGTCACCGGGGAGCTGTTTTTT. Its translation is CASSIGPTSVTGELFF.

This clonotype came up a few times. V gene TRBV7-2 combines with J gene TRBJ2-3; the D gene is possibly TRBD1 (6 bases). The V end was cut by 4 bases, the J end by 5 bases, with 13 bases between. From germline, CDR1 is SGHTA and CDR2 FQGNSA. This CDR3 contains 14 residues. This CDR3 reads CASSWTVLGDTQYF. CDR3 coding DNA: TGTGCCAGCAGCTGGACAGTCCTAGGAGATACGCAGTATTTT.

The CDR3 is CASSLAVSAGEGETQYF. The CDR3 nucleotides are TGCGCCAGCAGCTTGGCCGTGTCCGCGGGGGAAGGGGAGACCCAGTACTTC. V and J are TRBV5-1 and TRBJ2-5; 7 bases are shared with TRBD2. Trimming took 0 bases from V and 5 from J; bases not matched to a gene: 13. CDR1 SGHRS and CDR2 YFSETQ come from the germline V gene. The CDR3 length is 17 residues.